Listed below are T cell receptor beta chains from one sample, sequenced in a study of response to subunit inactivated influenza vaccine. MiXCR, applied by TCRdb to the RT-PCR reads, yields one record per CDR3 protein. The sample records almost 250,000 distinct CDR3 sequences, less than 15% being singletons. Sequencing used non-naive T cells sorted from PBMCs, obtained approximately 15 days before vaccination. Receptors originate from a man between 45 and 60 years old who received an inactivated influenza vaccine. Both conserved end residues are trimmed from each CDR3.

10 TRBV30 AWSSQNQPQH
13 TRBV12-3/TRBV12-4 ASSTTGQGSYEQY
10 TRBV20-1 SAATGMVEQF
9 TRBV20-1 SVSGSDTQY
13 TRBV30 AWKDGGYGNSPLH
14 TRBV12-3/TRBV12-4 ASSLALVRGGTEAF
13 TRBV11-2 ASSPRSGGQETQY
11 TRBV27 ASSLVRFNEQF
14 TRBV28 ASSLGGGGPFNEQF
13 TRBV29-1 SVGWGSGSNQPQH
11 TRBV6-1 ASSDNQGIEQY
12 TRBV7-2 ASSSGTGGVTQY
13 TRBV28 ASSLPGGAPYEQY
13 TRBV7-2 ASRSRRGSSYEQY
13 TRBV7-9 ASSAQPGGNEKLF
13 TRBV12-3/TRBV12-4 ASSLQGVRGTEAF
11 TRBV2 ASSVGLGETQY
14 TRBV5-1 ASSRGGLAGYNEQF
10 TRBV7-2 ASSSISVRKF
13 TRBV5-1 ASSLVQGTGTEAF
10 TRBV20-1 SASQATDTQY
11 TRBV12-3/TRBV12-4 ASSLGGVYEQF
13 TRBV12-3/TRBV12-4 ASSLNRGHSGELF
13 TRBV12-3/TRBV12-4 ASSLNLQFTDTQY
12 TRBV7-2 ASSLGQPREPQH
11 TRBV6-6 ASSYGPSYEQY
13 TRBV12-3/TRBV12-4 ASSLALIGRETQY
12 TRBV18 ASSHSGGRFEQY